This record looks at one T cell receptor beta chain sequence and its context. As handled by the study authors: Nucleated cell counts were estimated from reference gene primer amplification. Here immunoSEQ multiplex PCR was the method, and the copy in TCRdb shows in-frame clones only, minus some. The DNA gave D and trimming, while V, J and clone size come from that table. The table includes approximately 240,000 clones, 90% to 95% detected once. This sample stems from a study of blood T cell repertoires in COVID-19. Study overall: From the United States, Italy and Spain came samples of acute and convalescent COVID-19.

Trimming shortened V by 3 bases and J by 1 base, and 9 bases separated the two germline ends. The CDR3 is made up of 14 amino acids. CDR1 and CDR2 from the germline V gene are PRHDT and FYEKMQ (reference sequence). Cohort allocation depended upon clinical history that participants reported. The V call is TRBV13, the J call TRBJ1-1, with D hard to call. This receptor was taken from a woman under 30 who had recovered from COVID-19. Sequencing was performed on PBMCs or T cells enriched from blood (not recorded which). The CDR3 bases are TGTGCCAGCAGCTTGTCTTTTCGGAACACTGAAGCTTTCTTT. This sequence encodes CASSLSFRNTEAFF.